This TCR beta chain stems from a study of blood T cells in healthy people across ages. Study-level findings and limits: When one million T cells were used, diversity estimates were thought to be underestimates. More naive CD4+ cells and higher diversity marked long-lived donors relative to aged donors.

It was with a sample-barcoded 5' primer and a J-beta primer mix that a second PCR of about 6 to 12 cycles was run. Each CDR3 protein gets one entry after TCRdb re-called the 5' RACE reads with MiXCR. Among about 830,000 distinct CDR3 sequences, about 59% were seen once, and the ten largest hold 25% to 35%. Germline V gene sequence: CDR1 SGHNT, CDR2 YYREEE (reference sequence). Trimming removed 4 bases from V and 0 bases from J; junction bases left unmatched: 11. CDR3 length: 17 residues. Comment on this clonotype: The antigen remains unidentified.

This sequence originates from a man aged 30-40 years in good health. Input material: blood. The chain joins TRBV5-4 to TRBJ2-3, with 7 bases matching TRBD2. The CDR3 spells CASSPRGGGWSTDTQYF. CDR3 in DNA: TGTGCCAGCAGCCCTAGGGGCGGGGGTTGGAGCACAGATACGCAGTATTTT.